This T cell receptor (beta chain) was identified in a study of T cells in Graves' hyperthyroidism and ophthalmopathy. V lost 3 bases and J lost 7, with 15 bases in between. Germline loops: CDR1 MDHEN, CDR2 SYDVKM. The CDR3 sequence is 14 residues long. This clonotype was counted at least ten times. Amplified TCR beta CDR3 regions derived from RNA transcripts. A set of HTBI primers served as the primers for a first-round RT-PCR of the TCR CDR3. TCRdb independently ran MiXCR on the multiplex PCR reads; one entry per CDR3 protein. Of approximately 570,000 distinct CDR3 sequences in the sample, less than 20% were seen once.

Source material: blood. The chain employs TRBV28 and TRBJ1-1; D may be TRBD1 (5 bases). The clonotype originates from a man aged 35-49 years with Graves' ophthalmopathy. The CDR3 region has the DNA TGTGCCAGCAGTTTCAAAGGGGTCACTTATGAAGCTTTCTTT. Its protein product is CASSFKGVTYEAFF.